This passage covers 20 T cell receptor beta chains from one sample sequenced in a study of shared clonotypes between healthy human individuals. The protocol was immunoSEQ multiplex PCR, while the TCRdb copy is restricted to in-frame clones and leaves out a portion. The sample shows around 1 million clones, 76% of them seen only once. The sequencing sample was made of memory CD4+ T cells sorted from blood. Noted subset: CD45RA-negative fraction. Receptors were obtained from a man between 18 and 29 years old in good health.

The CDR3: CASRALRSGSVSEQYF. CDR3 sequence (DNA): TGTGCCAGCAGGGCACTAAGAAGCGGGAGTGTCTCCGAGCAGTACTTC. V usage is TRBV6-4 and J usage is TRBJ2-7, with 8 bases lining up with TRBD2. V gave up 6 bases and J gave up 6 bases; unmatched junction bases: 16. This CDR3 is 16 amino acids long. Per the germline V gene, CDR1 is MRHNA and CDR2 is SNTAGT.

This clone has only a few counts. The V and J genes are TRBV11-2 and TRBJ1-2; D not resolved. Between the trimmed V and J ends, which lost 3 bases and 8 bases, there was a span of 13 bases. Germline lookup yields CDR1 SGHAT and CDR2 FQNNGV. The length of the CDR3 is 13 residues. The CDR3 coding sequence is TGTGCCAGCAGCTTTACCGGGCCTGGGGGCTACACCTTC. Translation gives CASSFTGPGGYTF.

The V gene is TRBV18, the J gene TRBJ2-1; 7 positions match TRBD2. The CDR3 has 15 residues. V lost 1 base, J lost 4 bases, and 4 bases stayed unmatched. Germline V gene sequence: CDR1 KGHSH, CDR2 LQKENI. As DNA, the CDR3 is TGTGCCAGCTCACCACAGGGGACTACTTACAATGAGCAGTTCTTC. Translating it yields CASSPQGTTYNEQFF.

This rearrangement joins TRBV11-3 to TRBJ2-5, with TRBD2 matching 9 bases. The germline CDR1 and CDR2 sequences are SGHNT and YENEEA. V dropped 1 base and J dropped 4; count of bases not matched to a gene: 4. The CDR3 is 15 residues long. The DNA for the CDR3 is TGTGCCAGCAGCTTAGGCCTAGCGGGATTAGAGACCCAGTACTTC. Protein product: CASSLGLAGLETQYF.

The genes are TRBV27 and TRBJ2-2; D not resolved. The germline V gene has CDR1 MNHEY and CDR2 SMNVEV (reference sequence). The CDR3 loop spans 15 amino acids. V was cut by 2 bases and J by 1 base, with 8 bases left in between. The CDR3 protein is CASSLVNLNTGELFF. Here the CDR3 DNA reads TGTGCCAGCAGTTTAGTTAATCTGAACACCGGGGAGCTGTTTTTT.

The CDR3 sequence: CASSRGRGGPNIQYF. DNA of the CDR3: TGTGCCAGCAGCAGAGGCCGTGGCGGGCCGAACATTCAGTACTTC. The chain joins TRBV6-5 to TRBJ2-4, with TRBD2 as a possible D gene (5 bases). The germline gives CDR1 MNHEY, CDR2 SVGAGI. The CDR3 extends over 15 amino acids. Trimming took off 6 bases at V and 7 bases at J, with 19 bases between the two ends.

This clone was counted only a few times. V is TRBV2 and J is TRBJ2-7, with a weak D call TRBD2 (5 bases). V was clipped by 2 bases and J by 7 bases, with 9 bases between them. The CDR3 is 12 amino acids. Per the germline V gene, CDR1 is SNHLY and CDR2 is FYNNEI. The CDR3 is CASSETAGEQYF. The DNA of the CDR3 is TGTGCCAGCAGTGAAACGGCGGGTGAGCAGTACTTC. The full variable domain, rest sourced from reference TRBV2 and TRBJ2-7, is EPEVTQTPSHQVTQMGQEVILRCVPISNHLYFYWYRQILGQKVEFLVSFYNNEISEKSEIFDDQFSVERPDGSNFTLKIRSTKLEDSAMYFCASSETAGEQYFGPGTRLTVT.

The chain combines TRBV19 with TRBJ2-2; 10 bases map to TRBD1. Germline V gene lookup returns CDR1 LNHDA and CDR2 SQIVND (reference sequence). The length of the CDR3 is 16 residues. V dropped 5 bases and J dropped 4; count of bases not matched to a gene: 7. As DNA, the CDR3 is TGTGCCAGTAGTCCCCGGGACAGGGGAGTCACCGGGGAGCTGTTTTTT. It specifies CASSPRDRGVTGELFF.

CDR3 loop: CASSPLPPGQTYEQYF. CDR3 nucleotides: TGTGCCAGCAGTCCCCTGCCCCCGGGACAGACTTACGAGCAGTACTTC. The J gene is TRBJ2-7, the V gene TRBV5-5; 7 bases line up with TRBD1. The germline CDR1 and CDR2 sequences are SGHKS and YYEKEE (reference sequence). After removal of 5 bases from V and 4 bases from J, the junction contained 15 bases not matched to a gene. The CDR3 extends over 16 amino acids. Complete variable domain (other parts from reference TRBV5-5 and TRBJ2-7): DAGVTQSPTHLIKTRGQQVTLRCSPISGHKSVSWYQQVLGQGPQFIFQYYEKEERGRGNFPDRFSARQFPNYSSELNVNALLLGDSALYLCASSPLPPGQTYEQYFGPGTRLTVT.

This clone has more than one count but fewer than ten. The V and J genes are TRBV5-1 and TRBJ2-5; tentatively, D is TRBD1 or TRBD2 (5 bases each). Germline CDR1 and CDR2: SGHRS and YFSETQ. V gave up 4 bases and J gave up 5 bases, with 18 bases separating them. The CDR3 length is 15 residues. The CDR3 reads CASSPSGQGFETQYF. The CDR3 coding sequence is TGCGCCAGCAGCCCCTCGGGGCAGGGTTTTGAGACCCAGTACTTC.

This chain connects TRBV29-1 to TRBJ2-1, with 14 positions matching TRBD2. Germline CDR1 SQVTM, CDR2 ANQGSEA. With 5 bases clipped from V and 8 bases from J, the junction kept 11 bases outside the gene matches. The CDR3 runs 16 residues. The CDR3 sequence: CSVRRLAGGPADEQFF. The DNA for the CDR3 is TGCAGCGTTCGTAGACTAGCGGGAGGGCCGGCGGATGAGCAGTTCTTC.

This rearrangement joins TRBV5-6 to TRBJ2-4; 7 nucleotides match TRBD1. CDR3 length equals 15 residues. Germline-derived CDR1 and CDR2 are SGHDT and YYEEEE. With 4 bases clipped from V and 1 base from J, the junction kept 5 bases outside the gene matches. The CDR3 DNA reads TGTGCCAGCAGCGCGGCGACAGGGGCCAAAAACATTCAGTACTTC. Protein product: CASSAATGAKNIQYF.

The chain employs TRBV25-1 and TRBJ2-2; maybe TRBD2 (7 bases). The germline V gene encodes CDR1 MGHDK and CDR2 SYGVNS. V shed 6 bases and J shed 2 bases, with 10 bases lying between them. This CDR3 has 14 residues. The CDR3: CASRAGHNTGELFF. The CDR3 DNA sequence: TGTGCCAGCAGAGCGGGACATAACACCGGGGAGCTGTTTTTT. The whole variable domain, filled in from reference TRBV25-1 and TRBJ2-2, reads EADIYQTPRYLVIGTGKKITLECSQTMGHDKMYWYQQDPGMELHLIHYSYGVNSTEKGDLSSESTVSRIRTEHFPLTLESARPSHTSQYLCASRAGHNTGELFFGEGSRLTVL.

This clone was counted a few times. The chain links TRBV19 to TRBJ1-1; 7 bases are a match to TRBD1. The CDR3 has 14 amino acids. Trimming at V came to 7 bases and at J to 0 bases, leaving 5 bases not matched to a gene. Germline lookup yields CDR1 LNHDA and CDR2 SQIVND (reference sequence). The CDR3 DNA reads as TGTGCCAGTACCCTGGACAGGATGAACACTGAAGCTTTCTTT. Protein product: CASTLDRMNTEAFF.

CDR3 DNA sequence: TGTGCCACCAGGGAGGGCCCCGCAGATACGCAGTATTTT. It codes for CATREGPADTQYF. The chain has TRBV19 and TRBJ2-3; 7 bases agree with TRBD2. The germline V gene has CDR1 LNHDA and CDR2 SQIVND (reference sequence). This CDR3 contains 13 residues. V was clipped by 10 bases and J by 4 bases; unmatched bases: 8.

V is TRBV7-2 and J is TRBJ2-1; TRBD2 matches 11 bases. V lost 3 bases, J lost 3 bases, and 1 base stayed unmatched. The CDR3 covers 15 residues. Germline V CDR1 and CDR2: SGHTA, FQGNSA. As DNA, the CDR3 is TGTGCCAGCAGCTTCGGGACTAGCGGCTACAATGAGCAGTTCTTC. It encodes CASSFGTSGYNEQFF.

This clone was picked up a small number of times. It is likely a read error: a sequence one base away is far more abundant. The sample has other DNA sequences that encode this CDR3 too. The chain uses TRBV7-2 and TRBJ2-3; D gene unclear. The CDR3 length is 11 residues. The V gene's germline CDR1 is SGHTA and CDR2 FQGNSA. The germline V and J ends were trimmed by 3 bases and 4 bases, with 2 bases remaining between them. CDR3 amino acids: CASSFADTQYF. The CDR3 DNA follows: TGTGCCAGCAGCTTTGCAGATACGCAGTATTTT.

This clone has a handful of counts. The chain recombines TRBV28 with TRBJ1-5; D possibly corresponds to TRBD1 (5 bases). The germline V and J ends were trimmed by 1 base and 5 bases, with 21 bases remaining between them. Germline-derived CDR1 and CDR2 are MDHEN and SYDVKM. The CDR3 consists of 18 residues. CDR3 sequence reads: CASSLSRGLGSGDQPQHF. In nucleotides, the CDR3 is TGTGCCAGCAGTTTATCGCGGGGACTTGGGTCGGGTGATCAGCCCCAGCATTTT.

V usage is TRBV6-6 and J usage is TRBJ2-7; 9 positions match TRBD1. CDR1 and CDR2 (germline): MNHNY, SVGAGI (reference sequence). The CDR3 totals 14 residues. The trim removed 2 bases at V and 2 bases at J, leaving 1 base unmatched. CDR3 bases: TGTGCCAGCAGTTACGGGACAGGGACCTACGAGCAGTACTTC. As protein: CASSYGTGTYEQYF.

The chain uses TRBV4-3 and TRBJ2-1, with D unclear. V dropped 6 bases and J dropped 0 bases, with 15 bases sitting between them. The CDR3 is 16 amino acids. Per germline, CDR1 LGHNA and CDR2 YSLEER. The CDR3 loop reads CASSSLSTSSYNEQFF. The CDR3 region has the DNA TGCGCCAGCAGTTCCCTGTCCACGAGCTCCTACAATGAGCAGTTCTTC.